The 2 T cell receptor beta chains below come from one sample, sequenced in a study of T cells in Graves' hyperthyroidism and ophthalmopathy. The source material, RNA transcripts, was used to amplify TCR beta CDR3 regions. RT-PCR in the first round (using the HTBI primer set) targeted the TCR CDR3. TCRdb itself ran the multiplex PCR reads through MiXCR, one entry per CDR3 protein. Here the sample spans approximately 870,000 distinct CDR3 sequences, over 35% being singletons. Sequencing was carried out using blood. Receptors originate from a man younger than 35 with Graves' hyperthyroidism.

Here the CDR3 reads CASSGPGQETQYF. CDR3 sequence (DNA): TGCGCCAGCAGCGGACCTGGCCAAGAGACCCAGTACTTC. The rearrangement uses TRBV5-1 and TRBJ2-5; D uncertain. Trimming took 4 bases from V and 1 from J, leaving 8 bases between them. Germline values: CDR1 SGHRS, CDR2 YFSETQ. The CDR3 contains 13 residues.

This rearrangement joins TRBV12-3 or TRBV12-4 to TRBJ1-2; a possible D gene is TRBD1 (5 bases). Trimming shortened V by 5 bases and J by 7 bases, and 11 bases separated the two germline ends. The CDR3 has 12 amino acids. The CDR3 nucleotides are TGTGCCAGCAGTCTCCCCAGGGTTGGCTACACCTTC. It yields the protein CASSLPRVGYTF.